These 32 T cell receptor beta chains came from one sample sequenced in a study of PD-1 blockade in mismatch repair-deficient tumors. Assay used: immunoSEQ multiplex PCR; TCRdb lists only in-frame clones, some missing. The table records fewer than 45,000 clones, about 85% of them present only once. The source was peripheral blood, collected less than 95 weeks after starting pembrolizumab. The source of these receptors is an adult with mismatch repair-deficient cancer.

Only a few counts were recorded for this clone. The chain carries TRBV11-2 and TRBJ1-1; TRBD1 might be the D (5 bases). CDR3 length: 13 amino acids. Between the trimmed V and J ends, which lost 5 bases and 3 bases, there was a span of 10 bases. Germline V gives CDR1 SGHAT, CDR2 FQNNGV. The CDR3 region is CASSPGGDTEAFF. CDR3 bases: TGTGCCAGCAGCCCCGGGGGAGACACTGAAGCTTTCTTT.

The chain recombines TRBV5-6 with TRBJ1-5, with a weak D call TRBD1 (5 bases). The V end lost 0 bases, the J end lost 0 bases, and 10 bases lay between the germline ends. This CDR3 has 16 amino acids. The germline CDR1 and CDR2 sequences are SGHDT and YYEEEE. For the CDR3, the DNA is TGTGCCAGCAGCTTGGGAGGGACTGGTAGCAATCAGCCCCAGCATTTT. Its protein is CASSLGGTGSNQPQHF. Variable domain in full (rest from reference TRBV5-6 and TRBJ1-5): DAGVTQSPTHLIKTRGQQVTLRCSPKSGHDTVSWYQQALGQGPQFIFQYYEEEERQRGNFPDRFSGHQFPNYSSELNVNALLLGDSALYLCASSLGGTGSNQPQHFGDGTRLSIL.

The V gene is TRBV10-3, the J gene TRBJ2-7, with unresolved D. The CDR3 covers 13 residues. The V end lost 3 bases, the J end lost 2 bases, and 8 bases lay between the germline ends. CDR1 ENHRY and CDR2 SYGVKD come from the germline V gene. The CDR3, as DNA: TGTGCCATCAGTGAAAGACGGGCCTACGAGCAGTACTTC. Amino acid sequence: CAISERRAYEQYF.

V and J are TRBV6-5 and TRBJ2-3; TRBD2 is a possible D gene (5 bases). With 6 bases removed from V and 1 base from J, the gap between germline ends came to 14 bases. The CDR3 contains 15 residues. Per germline, CDR1 MNHEY and CDR2 SVGAGI. CDR3 region: CASSSGLDGTDTQYF. CDR3 coding DNA: TGTGCCAGCAGCTCCGGACTGGATGGCACAGATACGCAGTATTTT.

The table lists this clone with a count of one. The chain uses TRBV18 and TRBJ2-3; the match to TRBD1 covers 7 bases. Germline CDR1 and CDR2: KGHSH and LQKENI. The V and J ends lost 1 base and 0 bases, in that order; junction bases with no gene match: 4. This CDR3 contains 16 residues. CDR3 coding DNA: TGTGCCAGCTCACCACAGGGGGCTGATAGCACAGATACGCAGTATTTT. It is translated as CASSPQGADSTDTQYF.

The chain couples TRBV29-1 to TRBJ1-2; D is undetermined. CDR3 length equals 13 residues. Per germline, CDR1 SQVTM and CDR2 ANQGSEA. V was pared by 8 bases and J by 3 bases, with 16 bases between. CDR3 protein: CSSRAPLDYGYTF. The CDR3 coding sequence is TGCAGCTCCCGGGCCCCTTTGGACTATGGCTACACCTTC.

This chain joins TRBV10-3 and TRBJ2-3; D not certain. This CDR3 spans 14 amino acids. Trimming shortened V by 3 bases and J by 0 bases, and 7 bases separated the two germline ends. Germline lookup yields CDR1 ENHRY and CDR2 SYGVKD. In DNA, the CDR3 is TGTGCCATCAGTGAAGACCCGAGCACAGATACGCAGTATTTT. Amino acid sequence: CAISEDPSTDTQYF.

V and J are TRBV18 and TRBJ2-3, with D uncertain. CDR1 and CDR2 (germline): KGHSH, LQKENI. The CDR3 is made up of 15 amino acids. V shed 3 bases and J shed 2 bases, with 12 bases lying between them. The chain's CDR3 is CASSPQGRVTDTQYF. The CDR3 DNA follows: TGTGCCAGCTCACCTCAAGGAAGGGTCACAGATACGCAGTATTTT.

This clone was counted a single time. V is TRBV10-3 and J is TRBJ2-1; TRBD2 agrees at 8 bases. The germline CDR1 and CDR2 sequences are ENHRY and SYGVKD. The CDR3 has 15 amino acids. The junction had 2 bases not matched to a gene; V was cut back by 0 bases and J by 4 bases. DNA of the CDR3: TGTGCCATCAGTGAGTCGCGGGAGGAGTACAATGAGCAGTTCTTC. It is translated as CAISESREEYNEQFF.

The V call is TRBV6-4, the J call TRBJ2-1, with 11 bases matching TRBD2. V dropped 5 bases and J dropped 3; count of bases not matched to a gene: 3. Germline V gives CDR1 MRHNA, CDR2 SNTAGT. This CDR3 contains 15 residues. CDR3 sequence (DNA): TGTGCCAGCAGTCCGACTAGCGGGATCTACAATGAGCAGTTCTTC. Residues: CASSPTSGIYNEQFF.

The chain links TRBV5-1 to TRBJ2-4; D gene uncertain. The germline CDR1 and CDR2 sequences are SGHRS and YFSETQ. The CDR3 totals 18 residues. V was clipped by 3 bases and J by 2 bases, with 21 bases between them. DNA of the CDR3: TGCGCCAGCAGCTCACGTCCGAATTCCCCATTGACCAAAAACATTCAGTACTTC. This codes for CASSSRPNSPLTKNIQYF. The complete variable domain, with remaining parts taken from reference TRBV5-1 and TRBJ2-4, reads KAGVTQTPRYLIKTRGQQVTLSCSPISGHRSVSWYQQTPGQGLQFLFEYFSETQRNKGNFPGRFSGRQFSNSRSEMNVSTLELGDSALYLCASSSRPNSPLTKNIQYFGAGTRLSVL.

This clone has only one observation. The chain uses TRBV14 and TRBJ2-5; 7 bases align to TRBD1. Germline V lookup: CDR1 SGHDN, CDR2 FVKESK. With V trimmed by 4 bases and J by 4 bases, 6 bases remained unmatched. The CDR3 is 14 residues long. CDR3 DNA sequence: TGTGCCAGCAGCCGGGACAGAGTAACAGAGACCCAGTACTTC. As protein: CASSRDRVTETQYF.

This chain joins TRBV29-1 and TRBJ1-5, with 8 bases that match TRBD1. After removal of 7 bases from V and 2 bases from J, the junction contained 1 base not matched to a gene. The germline V gene has CDR1 SQVTM and CDR2 ANQGSEA. This CDR3 contains 12 residues. This CDR3 reads CSAGQGNQPQHF. The CDR3 nucleotides read TGCAGCGCGGGACAGGGCAATCAGCCCCAGCATTTT.

This rearrangement joins TRBV6-1 to TRBJ2-2; 10 positions agree with TRBD2. The germline gives CDR1 MNHNS, CDR2 SASEGT. V dropped 8 bases and J dropped 2; count of bases not matched to a gene: 5. This CDR3 is 15 amino acids long. The CDR3: CASCRTSGNTGELFF. CDR3 nucleotides: TGTGCCAGCTGCCGGACTAGCGGTAACACCGGGGAGCTGTTTTTT.

This rearrangement joins TRBV4-2 to TRBJ2-3; D unclear. V was cut by 0 bases and J by 6 bases, with 7 bases left in between. The CDR3 totals 13 residues. Germline values: CDR1 LGHNA, CDR2 YNFKEQ. The CDR3 sequence is CASSQEGSDTQYF. For the CDR3, the DNA is TGTGCCAGCAGCCAAGAGGGGTCGGATACGCAGTATTTT.

The chain has TRBV7-9 and TRBJ1-1; 7 bases match TRBD1. In germline, CDR1 is SEHNR, CDR2 FQNEAQ (reference sequence). This CDR3 has 14 amino acids. The V and J ends lost 2 bases and 11 bases, in that order; junction bases with no gene match: 11. The chain's CDR3 is CASSLSTGAGGAFF. In DNA form, the CDR3 reads TGTGCCAGCAGCTTATCCACAGGGGCTGGTGGGGCTTTCTTT.

The genes are TRBV15 and TRBJ2-7; TRBD1 matches at 7 bases. Per the germline V gene, CDR1 is LNHNV and CDR2 is YYDKDF (reference sequence). The length of the CDR3 is 14 residues. Germline trimming cut 3 bases from V and 3 bases from J; bases unmatched to any gene: 5. CDR3 in amino acids: CATSRDRSLYEQYF. As DNA, the CDR3 is TGTGCCACCAGCAGGGACAGGAGCCTCTACGAGCAGTACTTC. The variable domain in full, with the rest retrieved from reference TRBV15 and TRBJ2-7, is DAMVIQNPRYQVTQFGKPVTLSCSQTLNHNVMYWYQQKSSQAPKLLFHYYDKDFNNEADTPDNFQSRRPNTSFCFLDIRSPGLGDTAMYLCATSRDRSLYEQYFGPGTRLTVT.

The chain has TRBV19 and TRBJ1-2; 8 bases map to TRBD1. The CDR3 totals 15 residues. The V segment lost 3 bases and the J segment 6 bases; nucleotides outside the gene matches: 9. Germline CDR1 reads LNHDA; CDR2 reads SQIVND (reference sequence). The DNA for the CDR3 is TGTGCCAGTAGTATCCGGACAGGGACGAGTGATGGCTACACCTTC. The encoded protein is CASSIRTGTSDGYTF.

The chain links TRBV7-9 to TRBJ1-4; D gene uncertain. With 2 bases removed from V and 7 bases from J, the gap between germline ends came to 14 bases. Germline V gives CDR1 SEHNR, CDR2 FQNEAQ (reference sequence). This CDR3 is 15 amino acids long. This CDR3 is CASSLTGDKTEKLFF. The CDR3 DNA sequence: TGTGCCAGCAGCTTAACCGGGGATAAGACTGAAAAACTGTTTTTT.

The rearrangement links TRBV6-5 to TRBJ2-3, with D unclear. The CDR3 runs to 13 residues. The V end was cut by 2 bases, the J end by 4 bases, with 7 bases between. Germline V gives CDR1 MNHEY, CDR2 SVGAGI. Written as DNA, the CDR3 is TGTGCCAGCAGTTACACTGGCCCAGATACGCAGTATTTT. Its protein is CASSYTGPDTQYF.

The chain couples TRBV19 to TRBJ2-2, with 7 positions matching TRBD2. V lost 5 bases to trimming and J lost 9 bases; unmatched junction nucleotides: 12. The CDR3 is 15 residues long. Germline V lookup: CDR1 LNHDA, CDR2 SQIVND (reference sequence). As DNA, the CDR3 is TGTGCCAGTAGTCCCGTCGGAGCGGGACGAAGGGAGCTGTTTTTT. It encodes CASSPVGAGRRELFF.

In its sample, this clone was seen a few times. This sequence joins TRBV6-5 and TRBJ1-2; the D gene is possibly TRBD1 (6 bases). This CDR3 contains 13 residues. Germline V CDR1 and CDR2: MNHEY, SVGAGI. The V gene lost 7 bases and the J gene lost 5 bases, with 14 bases spanning the gap. The DNA for the CDR3 is TGTGCCAGCAATCCCACAGGGTATTATGGCTACACCTTC. It yields the protein CASNPTGYYGYTF.

This clone was detected only a few times. The chain joins TRBV29-1 to TRBJ2-4; 10 bases match TRBD2. Germline V gives CDR1 SQVTM, CDR2 ANQGSEA. Trimming removed 6 bases from V and 0 bases from J; junction bases left unmatched: 2. The CDR3 consists of 14 residues. DNA for the CDR3: TGCAGCGTAGCTAGCGGGAGAGCCAAAAACATTCAGTACTTC. Translation gives CSVASGRAKNIQYF.

The gene calls are TRBV27 and TRBJ1-5, with D hard to call. CDR1 is MNHEY and CDR2 is SMNVEV in the germline V gene (reference sequence). CDR3 length: 13 amino acids. The V end lost 3 bases, the J end lost 4 bases, and 7 bases lay between the germline ends. The CDR3 bases are TGTGCCAGCAGTTTTACGGAGAATCAGCCCCAGCATTTT. The encoded protein is CASSFTENQPQHF.

The chain combines TRBV27 with TRBJ2-6; D call uncertain. V was clipped by 5 bases and J by 4 bases, with 6 bases between them. Germline CDR1 reads MNHEY; CDR2 reads SMNVEV (reference sequence). CDR3 length: 13 amino acids. For the CDR3, the DNA is TGTGCCAGCAGTCTTTGGGGGGCCAACGTCCTGACTTTC. Translating it yields CASSLWGANVLTF.

This sequence joins TRBV11-2 and TRBJ2-1; 7 bases line up with TRBD2. V shed 1 base, J shed 4 bases, and the junction held 7 bases outside the gene matches. CDR3 size: 16 residues. Germline assignment: CDR1 SGHAT and CDR2 FQNNGV. The CDR3 region is CASSLVYGSGYNEQFF. CDR3 sequence (DNA): TGTGCCAGCAGCTTAGTTTATGGTAGCGGGTACAATGAGCAGTTCTTC.

This clone has just one count. V is TRBV6-4 and J is TRBJ1-1, with no clear D. Germline loops: CDR1 MRHNA, CDR2 SNTAGT. V was clipped by 6 bases and J by 2 bases, with 10 bases between them. The CDR3 has 13 amino acids. CDR3: CASRATANTEAFF. The CDR3 DNA sequence: TGTGCCAGCAGGGCTACAGCAAACACTGAAGCTTTCTTT.

This rearrangement joins TRBV19 to TRBJ1-5; no clear D gene. V was clipped by 5 bases and J by 4 bases, with 9 bases between them. From germline, CDR1 is LNHDA and CDR2 SQIVND (reference sequence). The CDR3 consists of 13 residues. The CDR3 region is CASSRGWNQPQHF. CDR3 coding DNA: TGTGCCAGTAGTCGGGGTTGGAATCAGCCCCAGCATTTT.

The chain combines TRBV7-9 with TRBJ2-1; a possible D gene is TRBD2 (5 bases). The V and J ends lost 6 bases and 8 bases respectively, with 14 bases between them. CDR3 length equals 13 residues. The germline V gene has CDR1 SEHNR and CDR2 FQNEAQ (reference sequence). The CDR3 sequence is CASSPPGIDEQFF. CDR3 DNA sequence: TGTGCCAGCAGTCCTCCGGGAATCGATGAGCAGTTCTTC. Combining the CDR3 with reference TRBV7-9 and TRBJ2-1 gives the whole variable domain DTGVSQNPRHKITKRGQNVTFRCDPISEHNRLYWYRQTLGQGPEFLTYFQNEAQLEKSRLLSDRFSAERPKGSFSTLEIQRTEQGDSAMYLCASSPPGIDEQFFGPGTRLTVL.

V and J are TRBV25-1 and TRBJ1-2; the match to TRBD1 covers 8 bases. The germline CDR1 and CDR2 sequences are MGHDK and SYGVNS. The V segment lost 7 bases and the J segment 8 bases; nucleotides outside the gene matches: 6. The CDR3 contains 12 residues. CDR3 coding DNA: TGTGCCAGCACGACAGGGGCTAGCGGCTACACCTTC. Protein product: CASTTGASGYTF.

The chain has TRBV5-1 and TRBJ2-2; D call uncertain. The V gene's germline CDR1 is SGHRS and CDR2 YFSETQ. Trimming cost V 3 bases and J 8 bases, with 17 bases left between them. This CDR3 spans 15 amino acids. CDR3 in amino acids: CASSSSAELGGELFF. CDR3 coding DNA: TGCGCCAGCAGCTCCTCCGCGGAGCTAGGGGGGGAGCTGTTTTTT.

The chain carries TRBV15 and TRBJ2-5, with D perhaps given as TRBD1 or TRBD2 (5 bases each). The V end lost 1 base, the J end lost 4 bases, and 13 bases lay between the germline ends. Germline loops: CDR1 LNHNV, CDR2 YYDKDF (reference sequence). This CDR3 region has 15 residues. The DNA of the CDR3 is TGTGCCACCAGCAGAGTCTGGGGGACGGGAGAGACCCAGTACTTC. This encodes CATSRVWGTGETQYF.